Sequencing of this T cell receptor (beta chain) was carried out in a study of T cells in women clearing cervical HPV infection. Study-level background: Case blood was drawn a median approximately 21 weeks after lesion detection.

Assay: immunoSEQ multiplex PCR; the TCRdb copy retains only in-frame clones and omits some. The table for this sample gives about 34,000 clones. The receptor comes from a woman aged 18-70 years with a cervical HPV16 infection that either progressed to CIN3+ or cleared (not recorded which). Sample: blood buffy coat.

Incomplete CDR3 DNA: TGTGCCAGCAGTCACCCGGCAGGGTCGGGGGGTGTCATTCATACG. It specifies CASSHPAGSGGVIHT. The whole CDR3 reads CASSHPAGSGGVIHTQYF. The chain employs TRBV2 and TRBJ2-3; 7 bases are a match to TRBD2. Read sequence stops 3 residues before the CDR3 end, and the germline J gene provides the missing end. CDR3 size: 18 residues. The germline V gene encodes CDR1 SNHLY and CDR2 FYNNEI. Unmatched junction bases numbered 21, after V lost 5 bases and J lost 7 bases.